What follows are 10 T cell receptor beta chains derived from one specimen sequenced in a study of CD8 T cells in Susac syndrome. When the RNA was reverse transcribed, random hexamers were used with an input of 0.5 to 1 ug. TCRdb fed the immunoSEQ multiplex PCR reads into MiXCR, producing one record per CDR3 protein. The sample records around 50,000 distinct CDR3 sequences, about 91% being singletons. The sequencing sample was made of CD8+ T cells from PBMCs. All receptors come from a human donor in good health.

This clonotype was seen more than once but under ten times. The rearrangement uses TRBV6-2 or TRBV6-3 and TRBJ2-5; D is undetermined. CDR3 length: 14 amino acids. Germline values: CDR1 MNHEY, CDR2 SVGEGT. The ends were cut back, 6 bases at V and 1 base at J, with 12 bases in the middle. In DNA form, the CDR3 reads TGTGCCAGCAGCCCCCTGGAGCGCCAAGAGACCCAGTACTTC. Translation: CASSPLERQETQYF.

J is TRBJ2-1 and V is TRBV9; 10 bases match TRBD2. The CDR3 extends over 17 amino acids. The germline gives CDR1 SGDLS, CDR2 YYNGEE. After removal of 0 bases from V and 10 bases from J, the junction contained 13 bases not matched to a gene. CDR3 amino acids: CASSVEGLAGDGGEQFF. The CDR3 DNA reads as TGTGCCAGCAGCGTAGAAGGGCTAGCGGGAGATGGGGGGGAGCAGTTCTTC.

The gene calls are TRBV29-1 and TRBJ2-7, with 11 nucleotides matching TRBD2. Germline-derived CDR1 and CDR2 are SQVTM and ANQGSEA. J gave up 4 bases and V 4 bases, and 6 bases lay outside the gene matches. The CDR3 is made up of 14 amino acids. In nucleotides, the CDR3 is TGCAGCGTTGTACTAGCGGGAGTGGGATACGAGCAGTACTTC. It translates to CSVVLAGVGYEQYF.

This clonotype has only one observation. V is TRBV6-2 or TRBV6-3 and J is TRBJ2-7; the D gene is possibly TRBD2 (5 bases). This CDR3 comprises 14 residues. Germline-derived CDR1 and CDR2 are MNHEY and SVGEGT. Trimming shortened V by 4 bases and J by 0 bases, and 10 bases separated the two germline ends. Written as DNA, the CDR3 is TGTGCCAGCAGTTCCGGGGAGAGCTCCTACGAGCAGTACTTC. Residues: CASSSGESSYEQYF.

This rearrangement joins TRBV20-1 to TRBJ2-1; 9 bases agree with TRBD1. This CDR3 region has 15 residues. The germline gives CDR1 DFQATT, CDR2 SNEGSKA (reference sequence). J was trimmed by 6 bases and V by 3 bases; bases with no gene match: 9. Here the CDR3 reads CSAREGQGVGNEQFF. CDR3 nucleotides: TGCAGTGCTAGGGAGGGACAGGGAGTCGGCAATGAGCAGTTCTTC.

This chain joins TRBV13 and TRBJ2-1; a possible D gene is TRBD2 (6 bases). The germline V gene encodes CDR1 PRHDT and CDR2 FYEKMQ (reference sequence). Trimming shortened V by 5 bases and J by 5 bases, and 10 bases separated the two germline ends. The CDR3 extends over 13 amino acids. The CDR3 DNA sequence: TGTGCCAGCAGCCCCTGGAGGGACAATGAGCAGTTCTTC. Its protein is CASSPWRDNEQFF. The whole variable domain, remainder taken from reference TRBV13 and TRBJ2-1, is AAGVIQSPRHLIKEKRETATLKCYPIPRHDTVYWYQQGPGQDPQFLISFYEKMQSDKGSIPDRFSAQQFSDYHSELNMSSLELGDSALYFCASSPWRDNEQFFGPGTRLTVL.

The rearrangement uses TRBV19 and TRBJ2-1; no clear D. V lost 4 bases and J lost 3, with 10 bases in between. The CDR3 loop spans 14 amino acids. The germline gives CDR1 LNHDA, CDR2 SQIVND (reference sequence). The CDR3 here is CASSKVKLYNEQFF. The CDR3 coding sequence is TGTGCCAGTAGTAAAGTAAAACTCTACAATGAGCAGTTCTTC. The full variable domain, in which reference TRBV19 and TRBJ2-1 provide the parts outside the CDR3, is DGGITQSPKYLFRKEGQNVTLSCEQNLNHDAMYWYRQDPGQGLRLIYYSQIVNDFQKGDIAEGYSVSREKKESFPLTVTSAQKNPTAFYLCASSKVKLYNEQFFGPGTRLTVL.

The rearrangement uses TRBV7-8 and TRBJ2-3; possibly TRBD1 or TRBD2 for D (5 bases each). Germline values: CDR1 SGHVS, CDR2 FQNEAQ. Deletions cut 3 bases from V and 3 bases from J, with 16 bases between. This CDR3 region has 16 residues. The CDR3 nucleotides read TGTGCCAGCAGCTTCTCTGGGGGAATAACGACAGATACGCAGTATTTT. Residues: CASSFSGGITTDTQYF.

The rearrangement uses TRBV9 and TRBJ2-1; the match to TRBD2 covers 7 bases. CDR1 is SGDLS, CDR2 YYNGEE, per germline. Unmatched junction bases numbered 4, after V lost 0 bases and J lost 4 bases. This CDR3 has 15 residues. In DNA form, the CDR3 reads TGTGCCAGCAGCGTAGAGGGCGGGAGTTACAATGAGCAGTTCTTC. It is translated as CASSVEGGSYNEQFF.

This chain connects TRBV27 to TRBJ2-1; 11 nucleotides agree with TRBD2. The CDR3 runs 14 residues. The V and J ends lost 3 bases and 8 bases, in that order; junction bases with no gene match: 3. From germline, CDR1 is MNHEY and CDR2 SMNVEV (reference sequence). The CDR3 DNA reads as TGTGCCAGCAGTTTGATAGCGGGAGGGGATGAGCAGTTCTTC. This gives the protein CASSLIAGGDEQFF.